This TCR beta chain came from a study of PD-1 blockade in classical Hodgkin lymphoma. Study-wide background: Every 2 weeks, patients had 3 mg/kg nivolumab intravenously.

Concerning this clone itself: Other DNA sequences of this sample code for an identical CDR3.

Relapse was seen in all patients after autologous stem cell transplantation, and brentuximab vedotin exposure was variable. TCRdb keeps only in-frame clones here, not all; method: immunoSEQ multiplex PCR. The profile shows roughly 140,000 clones, 78% of them singletons. The sequence was obtained from a human donor with classical Hodgkin lymphoma. The specimen comprised peripheral blood mononuclear cells (PBMCs), sampled before the second cycle of nivolumab.

The CDR3 coding sequence is TGTGCCAGCAGCTTAGGGGCTAGCACAGATACGCAGTATTTT. It encodes CASSLGASTDTQYF. The chain couples TRBV7-2 to TRBJ2-3; no reliable D call. The ends were cut back, 1 base at V and 0 bases at J, with 5 bases in the middle. Per germline, CDR1 SGHTA and CDR2 FQGNSA. The CDR3 spans 14 residues.